Presented here are 17 T cell receptor beta chains from one specimen sequenced in a study of blood T cells in healthy people across ages. It was with a sample-barcoded 5' primer and a J-beta primer mix that a second PCR of roughly 6 to 11 cycles was run. TCRdb fed the 5' RACE reads into MiXCR, producing one record per CDR3 protein. The sample lists 700,000 or so distinct CDR3 sequences, 40% to 50% occurring once. Input material: blood. The receptors were sampled from a man at least 80 years old in good health.

Note on this clonotype: With a much larger clone just one base away, this may be a read error. The CDR3 is CSSQAGSYEQYF. CDR3 bases: TGCAGCTCTCAGGCAGGGTCCTACGAGCAGTACTTC. The J gene is TRBJ2-7, the V gene TRBV29-1, with D possibly being TRBD1 (5 bases). V lost 8 bases, J lost 1 base, and 12 bases lay in between. The CDR3 is 12 amino acids. Germline V gives CDR1 SQVTM, CDR2 ANQGSEA.

This chain uses TRBV9 with TRBJ2-1; 11 nucleotides align to TRBD1. The end of the DNA fits TRBJ2-7 better, so the J call may be wrong. The CDR3 length is 17 residues. Germline V gives CDR1 SGDLS, CDR2 YYNGEE. DNA of the CDR3: TGTGCCAGCAGCGCCTCACCCGGGACAGGGGGACAAGATGAGCAGTACTTC. Translating gives CASSASPGTGGQDEQYF.

V is TRBV12-3 or TRBV12-4 and J is TRBJ2-1; TRBD2 matches at 7 bases. This CDR3 is 17 amino acids long. The ends lost 3 bases at V and 4 bases at J; junction bases unmatched: 12. CDR3 DNA: TGTGCCAGCAGTTTTGGGGCGGGAGTGAACGGGTACAATGAGCAGTTCTTC. Its translation: CASSFGAGVNGYNEQFF.

This chain joins TRBV27 and TRBJ1-6, with a weak D call TRBD1 (5 bases). CDR1 is MNHEY, CDR2 SMNVEV, per germline (reference sequence). V was cut by 5 bases and J by 10 bases, with 15 bases left in between. The CDR3 loop spans 14 amino acids. The CDR3 here is CASSVSSGSSPLHF. The CDR3, as DNA: TGTGCCAGCAGTGTAAGTTCAGGGTCGTCACCCCTCCACTTT.

This clonotype has more than one count but fewer than ten. The chain joins TRBV7-2 to TRBJ2-2; D may be TRBD1 (5 bases). The germline V and J ends were trimmed by 5 bases and 0 bases, with 13 bases remaining between them. The CDR3 has 16 amino acids. Germline V gene sequence: CDR1 SGHTA, CDR2 FQGNSA. The CDR3 loop reads CASSPSGPTNTGELFF. Written as DNA, the CDR3 is TGTGCCAGCAGCCCGTCAGGGCCCACGAACACCGGGGAGCTGTTTTTT.

This clonotype was counted between two and nine times. The rearrangement uses TRBV7-9 and TRBJ1-1, with a possible D match to TRBD1 (5 bases). The germline V and J ends were trimmed by 5 bases and 10 bases, with 14 bases remaining between them. Germline assignment: CDR1 SEHNR and CDR2 FQNEAQ (reference sequence). The CDR3 covers 12 residues. CDR3 nucleotides: TGTGCCAGCAGCCTACCCGGGACCGGAGCTTTCTTT. Translation: CASSLPGTGAFF. The full variable domain, rest sourced from reference TRBV7-9 and TRBJ1-1, is DTGVSQNPRHKITKRGQNVTFRCDPISEHNRLYWYRQTLGQGPEFLTYFQNEAQLEKSRLLSDRFSAERPKGSFSTLEIQRTEQGDSAMYLCASSLPGTGAFFGQGTRLTVV.

The V gene is TRBV20-1, the J gene TRBJ1-6, with unresolved D. The CDR3 contains 15 residues. V was trimmed by 6 bases and J by 7 bases, leaving 19 bases between them. Germline-derived CDR1 and CDR2 are DFQATT and SNEGSKA (reference sequence). The CDR3 reads CSATEGEGWNSPLHF. The CDR3, as DNA: TGCAGTGCCACGGAGGGAGAGGGTTGGAATTCACCCCTCCACTTT.

J is TRBJ1-1 and V is TRBV20-1; D is possibly TRBD1 (5 bases). Looked up from germline, CDR1 is DFQATT and CDR2 is SNEGSKA (reference sequence). V lost 6 bases to trimming and J lost 6 bases, with 11 bases between them. CDR3 size: 11 residues. The CDR3 sequence is CSARDGAEAFF. The CDR3 nucleotides read TGCAGTGCCAGGGATGGAGCTGAAGCTTTCTTT.

The chain's CDR3 is CSVDKENTEAFF. The CDR3 nucleotides are TGCAGCGTTGACAAGGAGAACACTGAAGCTTTCTTT. V gene TRBV29-1 combines with J gene TRBJ1-1, with D unclear. CDR3 length: 12 amino acids. Trimming cost V 3 bases and J 1 base, with 6 bases left between them. The germline CDR1 and CDR2 sequences are SQVTM and ANQGSEA.

The J gene is TRBJ1-6, the V gene TRBV19; D unresolved. CDR3 length: 14 amino acids. CDR1 and CDR2 from the germline V gene are LNHDA and SQIVND (reference sequence). V lost 7 bases to trimming and J lost 8 bases, with 15 bases between them. CDR3 residues: CASTDGLGYSPLHF. CDR3 in DNA: TGTGCCAGTACCGATGGACTGGGTTATTCACCCCTCCACTTT. Complete variable domain (other parts from reference TRBV19 and TRBJ1-6): DGGITQSPKYLFRKEGQNVTLSCEQNLNHDAMYWYRQDPGQGLRLIYYSQIVNDFQKGDIAEGYSVSREKKESFPLTVTSAQKNPTAFYLCASTDGLGYSPLHFGNGTRLTVT.

The count of this clonotype is one. An end of the junction differs from the germline gene, which may be a read error. The V gene is TRBV5-8, the J gene TRBJ2-5; D gene uncertain. The CDR3 is 15 amino acids. Germline values: CDR1 SGHTS, CDR2 YDEGEE. Here the CDR3 DNA reads TGTGCCAGCAGCTTGGCCGCACCAACCCAAGAGGCCCAGTACTTC. Translating gives CASSLAAPTQEAQYF.

A few counts support this clonotype. The chain recombines TRBV6-5 with TRBJ2-5, with 7 bases that match TRBD1. Germline V lookup: CDR1 MNHEY, CDR2 SVGAGI. Germline trimming cut 3 bases from V and 2 bases from J; bases unmatched to any gene: 6. The CDR3 has 15 residues. The DNA of the CDR3 is TGTGCCAGCAGTTATTGGGACAGAATACAAGAGACCCAGTACTTC. Its translation: CASSYWDRIQETQYF.

This clonotype occurred many times. It is unclear where the CDR3 begins or ends on the DNA, so no DNA is shown, and the CDR3 is as TCRdb lists it. The chain links TRBV29-1 to TRBJ2-3; the table names TRBD1, a call not compared with the DNA. Both ends counted, the CDR3 spans 12 residues. Germline CDR1 is SQVTM and CDR2 is ANQGSEA. The CDR3 here is CSPSGPADTQYF.

The rearrangement links TRBV20-1 to TRBJ2-7; 9 bases align to TRBD1. Germline CDR1 and CDR2: DFQATT and SNEGSKA (reference sequence). J gave up 2 bases and V 2 bases, and 13 bases lay outside the gene matches. The CDR3 length is 17 residues. The chain's CDR3 is CSARLRDRDLVAYEQYF. The CDR3 DNA reads TGCAGTGCTAGACTCCGGGACAGGGATTTGGTTGCCTACGAGCAGTACTTC.

This sequence joins TRBV20-1 and TRBJ2-7, with a tentative D call TRBD2 (5 bases). Trimming removed 2 bases at V and 5 bases at J, with 19 bases between. Germline assignment: CDR1 DFQATT and CDR2 SNEGSKA (reference sequence). The CDR3 covers 15 residues. DNA of the CDR3: TGCAGTGCTAGACCGGGTGGGAGTTCGGGAAACGAGCAGTACTTC. Translating gives CSARPGGSSGNEQYF.

The rearrangement uses TRBV11-2 and TRBJ2-1; 14 bases are shared with TRBD2. With the DNA end fitting TRBJ2-7 better, the J assignment may be wrong. The germline CDR1 and CDR2 sequences are SGHAT and FQNNGV. The CDR3 has 15 amino acids. CDR3 sequence reads: CASSRTSGGMNEQYF. The DNA for the CDR3 is TGTGCCAGCAGCCGGACTAGCGGGGGGATGAATGAGCAGTACTTC.

The chain has TRBV4-1 and TRBJ2-7; 7 nucleotides match TRBD2. The CDR3 loop spans 15 amino acids. The germline V gene has CDR1 MGHRA and CDR2 YSYEKL. J gave up 2 bases and V 0 bases, and 4 bases lay outside the gene matches. The DNA of the CDR3 is TGCGCCAGCAGCCAAGAGGGGCGGGGGACCTACGAGCAGTACTTC. This gives the protein CASSQEGRGTYEQYF.